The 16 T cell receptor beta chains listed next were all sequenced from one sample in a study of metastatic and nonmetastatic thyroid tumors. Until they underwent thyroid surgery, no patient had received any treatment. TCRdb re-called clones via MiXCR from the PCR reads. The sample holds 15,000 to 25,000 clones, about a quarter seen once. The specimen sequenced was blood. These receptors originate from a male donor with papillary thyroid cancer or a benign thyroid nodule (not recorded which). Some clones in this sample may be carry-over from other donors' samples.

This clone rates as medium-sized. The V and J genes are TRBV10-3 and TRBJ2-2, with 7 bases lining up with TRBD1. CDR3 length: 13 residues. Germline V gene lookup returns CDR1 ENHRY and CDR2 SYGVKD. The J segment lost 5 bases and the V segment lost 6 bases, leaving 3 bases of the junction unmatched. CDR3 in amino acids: CAIRGQLTGELFF. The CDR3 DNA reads TGTGCCATCAGGGGACAGTTAACCGGGGAGCTGTTTTTT.

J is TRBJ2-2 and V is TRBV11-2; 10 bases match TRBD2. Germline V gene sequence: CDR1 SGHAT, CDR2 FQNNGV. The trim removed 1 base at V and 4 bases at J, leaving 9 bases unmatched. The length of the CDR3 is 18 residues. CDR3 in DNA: TGTGCCAGCAGCTTAGTTCCTAGCGGGAGTTATAGCACCGGGGAGCTGTTTTTT. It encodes CASSLVPSGSYSTGELFF.

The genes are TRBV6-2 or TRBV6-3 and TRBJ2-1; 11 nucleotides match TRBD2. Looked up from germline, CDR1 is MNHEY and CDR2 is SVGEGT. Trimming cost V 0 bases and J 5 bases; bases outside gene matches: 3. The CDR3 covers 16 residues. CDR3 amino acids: CASSYSLAGVNNEQFF. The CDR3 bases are TGTGCCAGCAGTTACTCACTAGCGGGAGTAAACAATGAGCAGTTCTTC.

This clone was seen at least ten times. The CDR3 region is CASSPYNDGRASDTQYF. The CDR3 bases are TGTGCCAGCTCACCGTACAATGACGGGAGGGCCTCAGATACGCAGTATTTT. This rearrangement joins TRBV18 to TRBJ2-3; 8 nucleotides line up with TRBD2. Germline CDR1 KGHSH, CDR2 LQKENI. This CDR3 spans 17 amino acids. With 3 bases clipped from V and 4 bases from J, the junction kept 12 bases outside the gene matches.

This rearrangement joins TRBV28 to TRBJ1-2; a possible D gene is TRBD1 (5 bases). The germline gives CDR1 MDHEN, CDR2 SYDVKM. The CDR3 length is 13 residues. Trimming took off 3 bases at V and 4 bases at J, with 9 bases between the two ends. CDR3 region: CASSFAGTYGYTF. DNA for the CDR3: TGTGCCAGCAGTTTTGCAGGGACCTATGGCTACACCTTC.

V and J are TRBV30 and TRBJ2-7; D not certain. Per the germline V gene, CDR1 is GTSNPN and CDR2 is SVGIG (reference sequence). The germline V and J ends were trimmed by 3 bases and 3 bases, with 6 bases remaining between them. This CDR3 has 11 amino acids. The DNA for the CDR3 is TGTGCCTGGAGAACACACTACGAGCAGTACTTC. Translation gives CAWRTHYEQYF. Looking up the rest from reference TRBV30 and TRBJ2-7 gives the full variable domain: SQTIHQWPATLVQPVGSPLSLECTVEGTSNPNLYWYRQAAGRGLQLLFYSVGIGQISSEVPQNLSASRPQDRQFILSSKKLLLSDSGFYLCAWRTHYEQYFGPGTRLTVT.

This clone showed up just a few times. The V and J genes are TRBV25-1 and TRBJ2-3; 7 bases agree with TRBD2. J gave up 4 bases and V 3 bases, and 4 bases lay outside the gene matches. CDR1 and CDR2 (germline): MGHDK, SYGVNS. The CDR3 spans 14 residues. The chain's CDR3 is CASSDSGGPDTQYF. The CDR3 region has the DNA TGTGCCAGCAGTGATTCGGGGGGACCAGATACGCAGTATTTT.

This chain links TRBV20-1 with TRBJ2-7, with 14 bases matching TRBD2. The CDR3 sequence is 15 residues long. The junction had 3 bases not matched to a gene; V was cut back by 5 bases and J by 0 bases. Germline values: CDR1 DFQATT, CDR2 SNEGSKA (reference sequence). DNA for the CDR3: TGCAGTGCTTTGGGACTAGCGGGGGACTCCTACGAGCAGTACTTC. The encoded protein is CSALGLAGDSYEQYF.

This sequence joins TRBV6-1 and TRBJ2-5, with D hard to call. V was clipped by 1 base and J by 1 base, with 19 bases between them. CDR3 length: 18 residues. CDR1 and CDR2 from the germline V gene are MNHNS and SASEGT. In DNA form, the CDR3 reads TGTGCCAGCAGTGAAGATCTGGTCTCAAACGCTGTCCAAGAGACCCAGTACTTC. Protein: CASSEDLVSNAVQETQYF.

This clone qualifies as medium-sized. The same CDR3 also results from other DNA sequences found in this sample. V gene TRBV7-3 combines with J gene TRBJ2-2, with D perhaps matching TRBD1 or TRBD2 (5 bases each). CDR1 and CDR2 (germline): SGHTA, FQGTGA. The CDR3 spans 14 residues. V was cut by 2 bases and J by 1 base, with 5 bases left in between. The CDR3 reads CASSLGGNTGELFF. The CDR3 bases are TGTGCCAGCAGCTTAGGGGGGAACACCGGGGAGCTGTTTTTT.

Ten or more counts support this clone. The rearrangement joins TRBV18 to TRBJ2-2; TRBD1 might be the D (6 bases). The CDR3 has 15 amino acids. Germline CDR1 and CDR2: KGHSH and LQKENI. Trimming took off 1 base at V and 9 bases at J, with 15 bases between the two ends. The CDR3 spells CASSPLSSQGWELFF. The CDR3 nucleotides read TGTGCCAGCTCACCACTCAGCTCTCAGGGGTGGGAGCTGTTTTTT. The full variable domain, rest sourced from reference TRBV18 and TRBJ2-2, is NAGVMQNPRHLVRRRGQEARLRCSPMKGHSHVYWYRQLPEEGLKFMVYLQKENIIDESGMPKERFSAEFPKEGPSILRIQQVVRGDSAAYFCASSPLSSQGWELFFGEGSRLTVL.

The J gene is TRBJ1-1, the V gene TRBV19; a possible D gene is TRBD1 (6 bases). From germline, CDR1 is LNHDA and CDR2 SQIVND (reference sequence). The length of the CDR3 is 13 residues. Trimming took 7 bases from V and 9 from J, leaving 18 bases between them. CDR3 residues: CASIPRGGTKAFF. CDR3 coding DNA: TGTGCCAGTATCCCGCGAGGGGGAACCAAAGCTTTCTTT. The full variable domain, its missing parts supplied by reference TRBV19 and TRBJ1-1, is DGGITQSPKYLFRKEGQNVTLSCEQNLNHDAMYWYRQDPGQGLRLIYYSQIVNDFQKGDIAEGYSVSREKKESFPLTVTSAQKNPTAFYLCASIPRGGTKAFFGQGTRLTVV.

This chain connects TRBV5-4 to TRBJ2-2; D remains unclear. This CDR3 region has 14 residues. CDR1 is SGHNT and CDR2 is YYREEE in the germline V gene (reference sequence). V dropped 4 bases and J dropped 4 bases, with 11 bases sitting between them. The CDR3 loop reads CASSRTSSTGELFF. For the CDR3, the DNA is TGTGCCAGCAGCCGAACCTCGAGCACCGGGGAGCTGTTTTTT.

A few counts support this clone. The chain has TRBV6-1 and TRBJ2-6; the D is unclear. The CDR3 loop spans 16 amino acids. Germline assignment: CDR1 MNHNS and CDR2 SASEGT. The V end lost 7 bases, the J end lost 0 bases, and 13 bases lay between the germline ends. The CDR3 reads CASTLEPPSGANVLTF. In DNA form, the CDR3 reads TGTGCCAGCACCTTGGAGCCCCCCTCTGGGGCCAACGTCCTGACTTTC.

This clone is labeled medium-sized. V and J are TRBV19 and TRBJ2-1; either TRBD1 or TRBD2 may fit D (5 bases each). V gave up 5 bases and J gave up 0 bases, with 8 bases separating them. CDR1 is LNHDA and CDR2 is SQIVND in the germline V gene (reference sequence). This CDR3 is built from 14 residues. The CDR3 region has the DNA TGTGCCAGTAGTTGGGGGAGCTCCTACAATGAGCAGTTCTTC. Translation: CASSWGSSYNEQFF.

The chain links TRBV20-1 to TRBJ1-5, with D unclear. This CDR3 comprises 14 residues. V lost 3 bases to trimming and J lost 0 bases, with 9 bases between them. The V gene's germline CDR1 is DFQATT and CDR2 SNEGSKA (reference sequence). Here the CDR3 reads CSASHSDSNQPQHF. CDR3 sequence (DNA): TGCAGTGCTAGCCACTCAGATAGCAATCAGCCCCAGCATTTT.